This TCR beta chain was recovered during a study of sequential checkpoint blockade in melanoma. Study-level information: First-line arms were nivolumab then ipilimumab, or the reverse, randomized 1:1.

Method: immunoSEQ multiplex PCR; TCRdb's copy keeps in-frame clones and lacks some. The sample holds 10,000 to 15,000 clones, about 80% seen once. The treatment is: randomized to nivolumab then ipilimumab (arm A) or the reverse (arm B). Live CD3+CD8+ CD19− CD56− cells were sorted from PBMCs. This CDR3 has 14 amino acids. Germline-derived CDR1 and CDR2 are LGHNA and YSLEER. Trimming left V 1 base short and J 3 bases short, with 9 bases between. This TCR derives from a human donor with melanoma. This chain links TRBV4-3 with TRBJ1-1; unclear D gene. The sequences come from CD8+ T cells sorted from blood (inferred from file names), collected from a patient given nivolumab and ipilimumab in sequence. CDR3 coding DNA: TGCGCCAGCAGCCAAGTAGATACGGACACTGAAGCTTTCTTT. Translation gives CASSQVDTDTEAFF.